This TCR beta chain was captured in a study of cytomegalovirus exposure and HLA in healthy donors. For the study at large: From about 180 million T cells, an earlier analysis saw approximately 110 million unique TCR beta sequences. Ancestry clustering placed 70% to 85% of around 400 genotyped donors in the Caucasian-associated cluster.

General study results and limits: Later, an analysis found that common viral pathogens appeared to be linked with several of the most significant clusters.

Points on this clone: Its antigen is not known.

Germline V gene lookup returns CDR1 SQVTM and CDR2 ANQGSEA. Deletions cut 6 bases from V and 6 bases from J, with 20 bases between. The CDR3 consists of 14 residues. 60 Vbeta and 13 Jbeta primers were used in PCR. TCRdb keeps only in-frame clones here, not all; method: immunoSEQ multiplex PCR. Found here are over 150,000 clones, roughly four fifths of them singletons; the top ten hold 3.5% to 5%. This chain links TRBV29-1 with TRBJ1-1, with D uncertain. Material: PBMCs. The clonotype comes from a man aged 35-49 years in good health and CMV-seronegative. The CDR3 region is CSVKPTVSSSEAFF. The DNA for the CDR3 is TGCAGCGTCAAGCCCACCGTTAGTTCTTCTGAAGCTTTCTTT. The whole variable domain, remainder taken from reference TRBV29-1 and TRBJ1-1, is SAVISQKPSRDICQRGTSLTIQCQVDSQVTMMFWYRQQPGQSLTLIATANQGSEATYESGFVIDKFPISRPNLTFSTLTVSNMSPEDSSIYLCSVKPTVSSSEAFFGQGTRLTVV.